At least ten counts were recorded for the clone carrying this TCR beta chain. Its antigen remains unidentified. These data belong to a study of Graves' ophthalmopathy and Graves' hyperthyroidism. Background on the study: Peripheral blood (taken before any treatment) was collected at initial diagnosis. Points from the study as a whole: As the model predicted ophthalmopathy progression, it achieved a sensitivity of 55% to 71% and a specificity of around 73%. Stable hyperthyroidism and ophthalmopathy were told apart by a 13-signature model, which achieved almost 90% sensitivity and 65% to 83% specificity.

The CDR3 sequence is 12 residues long. Deletions cut 8 bases from V and 2 bases from J, with 9 bases between. The germline V gene encodes CDR1 MNHEY and CDR2 SVGAGI. Other autoimmune diseases, uncontrolled infections, pregnancy or lactation ruled patients out of participation. RNA transcripts served as template for amplifying TCR beta CDR3 sequences. RT-PCR with HTBI primers came first, then second-round multiplex PCR. TCRdb fed the multiplex PCR reads into MiXCR, producing one record per CDR3 protein. The table lists 150,000 or so distinct CDR3 sequences, over 35% of them singletons. The chain employs TRBV6-5 and TRBJ1-2; D unclear. This clonotype was sampled from a woman in her thirties or forties with Graves' ophthalmopathy. The specimen sequenced was peripheral blood. The CDR3 sequence is CASRKENYGYTF. CDR3 sequence (DNA): TGTGCCAGCCGAAAGGAGAACTATGGCTACACCTTC.